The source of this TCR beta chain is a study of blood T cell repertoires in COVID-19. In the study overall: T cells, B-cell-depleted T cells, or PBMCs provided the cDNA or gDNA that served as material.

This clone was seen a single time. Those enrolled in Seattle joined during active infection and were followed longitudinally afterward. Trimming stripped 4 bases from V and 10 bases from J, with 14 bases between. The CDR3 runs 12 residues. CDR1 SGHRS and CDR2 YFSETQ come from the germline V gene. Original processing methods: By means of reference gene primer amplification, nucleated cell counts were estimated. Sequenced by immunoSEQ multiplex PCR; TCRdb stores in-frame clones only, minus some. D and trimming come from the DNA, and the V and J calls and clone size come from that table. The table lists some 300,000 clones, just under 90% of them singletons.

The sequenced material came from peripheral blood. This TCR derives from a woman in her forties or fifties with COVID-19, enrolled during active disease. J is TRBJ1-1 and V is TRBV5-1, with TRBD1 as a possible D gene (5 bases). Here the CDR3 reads CASSPGGMTAFF. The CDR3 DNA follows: TGCGCCAGCAGCCCGGGGGGGATGACAGCTTTCTTT.